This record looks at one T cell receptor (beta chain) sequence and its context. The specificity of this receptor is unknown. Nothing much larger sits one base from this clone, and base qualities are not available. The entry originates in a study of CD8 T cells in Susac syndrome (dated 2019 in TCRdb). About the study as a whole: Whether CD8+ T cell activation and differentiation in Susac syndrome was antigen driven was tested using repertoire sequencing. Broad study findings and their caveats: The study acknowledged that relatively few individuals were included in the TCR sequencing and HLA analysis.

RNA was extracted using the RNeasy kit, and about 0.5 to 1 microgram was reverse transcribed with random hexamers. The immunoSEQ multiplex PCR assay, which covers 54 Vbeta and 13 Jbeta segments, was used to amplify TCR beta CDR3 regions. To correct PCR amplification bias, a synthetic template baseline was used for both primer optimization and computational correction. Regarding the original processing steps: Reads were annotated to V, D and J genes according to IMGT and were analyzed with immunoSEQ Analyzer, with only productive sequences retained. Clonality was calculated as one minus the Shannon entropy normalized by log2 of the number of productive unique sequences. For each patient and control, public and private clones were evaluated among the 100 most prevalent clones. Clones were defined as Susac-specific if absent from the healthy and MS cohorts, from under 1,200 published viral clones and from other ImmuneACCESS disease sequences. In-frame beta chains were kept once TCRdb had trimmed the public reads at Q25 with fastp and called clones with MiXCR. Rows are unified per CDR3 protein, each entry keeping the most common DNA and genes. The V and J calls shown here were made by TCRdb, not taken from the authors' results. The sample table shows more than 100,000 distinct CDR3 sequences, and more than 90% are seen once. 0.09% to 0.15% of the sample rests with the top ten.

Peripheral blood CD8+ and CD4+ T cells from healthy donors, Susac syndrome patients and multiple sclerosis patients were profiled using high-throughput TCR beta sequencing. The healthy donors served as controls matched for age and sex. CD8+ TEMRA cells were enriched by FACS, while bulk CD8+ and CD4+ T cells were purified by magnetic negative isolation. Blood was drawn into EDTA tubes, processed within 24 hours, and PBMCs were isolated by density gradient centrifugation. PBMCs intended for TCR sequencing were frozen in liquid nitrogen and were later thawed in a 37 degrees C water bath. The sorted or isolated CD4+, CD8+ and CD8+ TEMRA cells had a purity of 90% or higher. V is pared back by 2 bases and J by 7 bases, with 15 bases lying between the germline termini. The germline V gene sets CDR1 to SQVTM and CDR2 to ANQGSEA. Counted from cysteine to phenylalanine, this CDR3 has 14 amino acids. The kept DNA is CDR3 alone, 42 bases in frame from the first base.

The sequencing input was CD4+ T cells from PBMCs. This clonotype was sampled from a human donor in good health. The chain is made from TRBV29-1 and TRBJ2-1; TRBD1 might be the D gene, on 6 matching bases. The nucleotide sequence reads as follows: TGCAGCGTTGAAACGCAGGGGCGGCTAAATGAGCAGTTCTTC. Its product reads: CSVETQGRLNEQFF.